This T cell receptor beta chain originates from a study of T cells in Graves' hyperthyroidism and ophthalmopathy. The wider study: Peripheral blood was collected at initial diagnosis, before any treatment. Study results and caveats: Ophthalmopathy stood apart from stable hyperthyroidism in a 13 V-J model. Ophthalmopathy prediction by the model preceded onset by a median about 6.5 months.

This CDR3 has 15 residues. CDR1 is DFQATT and CDR2 is SNEGSKA in the germline V gene (reference sequence). Unmatched junction bases numbered 7, after V lost 5 bases and J lost 1 base. From RNA transcripts, TCR beta CDR3 regions were amplified. HTBI primers were the set used in a first-round RT-PCR of the TCR CDR3. Via MiXCR, TCRdb re-called the multiplex PCR reads, giving one row per CDR3 protein. Among fewer than 500,000 distinct CDR3 sequences listed, roughly 15% were seen once. This clonotype was found many times. Its antigen is currently unknown. The rearrangement links TRBV20-1 to TRBJ2-5; 10 nucleotides align to TRBD2. Input material: blood. The source of this sequence is a woman aged 30 to 39 with Graves' ophthalmopathy. CDR3 sequence reads: CSALPTSGVQETQYF. CDR3 nucleotide sequence: TGCAGTGCTCTCCCCACTAGCGGGGTCCAAGAGACCCAGTACTTC.